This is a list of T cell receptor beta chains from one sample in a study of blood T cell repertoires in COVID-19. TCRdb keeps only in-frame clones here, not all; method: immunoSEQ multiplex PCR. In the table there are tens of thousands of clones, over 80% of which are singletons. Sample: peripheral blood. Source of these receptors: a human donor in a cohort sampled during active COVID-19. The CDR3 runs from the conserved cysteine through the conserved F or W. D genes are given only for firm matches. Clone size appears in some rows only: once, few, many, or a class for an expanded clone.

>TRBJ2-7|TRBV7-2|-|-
TGTGCCAGCAGCTTAGTTGGGGGGTTCCAATACGAGCAGTACTTC
CASSLVGGFQYEQYF
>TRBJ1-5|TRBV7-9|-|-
TGTGCCAGCAGCTTCGGTGTTAATCAGCCCCAGCATTTT
CASSFGVNQPQHF
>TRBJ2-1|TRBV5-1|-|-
TGCGCCAGCAGCTTGGTCCCCGCAGGGTCCTACAATGAGCAGTTCTTC
CASSLVPAGSYNEQFF
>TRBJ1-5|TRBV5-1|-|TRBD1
TGCGCCAGCAGCCTAGGGACAGGGGGTAGCAATCAGCCCCAGCATTTT
CASSLGTGGSNQPQHF
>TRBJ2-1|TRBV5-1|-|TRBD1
TGCGCCAGCAGCTTGAACGGACAGGGGTTGGGTGAGCAGTTCTTC
CASSLNGQGLGEQFF
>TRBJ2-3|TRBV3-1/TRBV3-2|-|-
TGTGCCAGCAGCCAATATGGGGCGAGCACAGATACGCAGTATTTT
CASSQYGASTDTQYF
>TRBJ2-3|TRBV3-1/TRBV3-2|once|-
TGTGCCAGCAGCCAAGAAGAGGGCAGGGGAAGGACAGATACGCAGTATTTT
CASSQEEGRGRTDTQYF
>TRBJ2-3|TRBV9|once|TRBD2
TGTGCCAGCAGCGTAGAGGGACTAGCCACAGATACGCAGTATTTT
CASSVEGLATDTQYF
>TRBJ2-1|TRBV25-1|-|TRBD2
TGTGCCAGCAGTGCCGGAGCGGGGGAGCAGTTCTTC
CASSAGAGEQFF
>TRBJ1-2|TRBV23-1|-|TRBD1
TGCGCCAGCAGTCAATCAACGGACAGGGGATTCTATGGCTACACCTTC
CASSQSTDRGFYGYTF
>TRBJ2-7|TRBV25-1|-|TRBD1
TGTGCCAGCAGGGGGGACAGGGACTCCTACGAGCAGTACTTC
CASRGDRDSYEQYF
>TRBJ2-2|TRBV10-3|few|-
TGTGCCATCAGCCCCCCGAGCACCGGGGAGCTGTTTTTT
CAISPPSTGELFF
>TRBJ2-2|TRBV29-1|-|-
TGCAGCGTTGCGAGGTGGGACAAGGCGACGAACACCGGGGAGCTGTTTTTT
CSVARWDKATNTGELFF
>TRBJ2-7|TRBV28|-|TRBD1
TGTGCCAGCAGTCCAGGACAGGTTCGCGCCTACGAGCAGTACTTC
CASSPGQVRAYEQYF
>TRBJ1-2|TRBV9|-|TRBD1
TGTGCCAGCAGCACCTTCGGGACAGGGGATGGCTACACCTTC
CASSTFGTGDGYTF
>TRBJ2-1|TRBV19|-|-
TGTGCCAGTATCTTGAAACAGGGTGGAGAGCAGTTCTTC
CASILKQGGEQFF
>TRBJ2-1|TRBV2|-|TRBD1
TGTGCCAGCGGGACAGAAATCAATGAGCAGTTCTTC
CASGTEINEQFF
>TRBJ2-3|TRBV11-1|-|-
TGTGCCAGCAGCCCCCCGGGAGCCCGGGGGGATACGCAGTATTTT
CASSPPGARGDTQYF
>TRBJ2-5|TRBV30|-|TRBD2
TGTGCCTGGAGTGGGGGACTAGCGGGATTACAAGAGACCCAGTACTTC
CAWSGGLAGLQETQYF
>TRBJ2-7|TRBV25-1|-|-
TGTGCCAGCAGTTCCCCGGGAGTATACGAGCAGTACTTC
CASSSPGVYEQYF
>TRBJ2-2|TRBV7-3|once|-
TGTGCCAGCAGCTCTCCTAGGACCGGGGAGCTGTTTTTT
CASSSPRTGELFF
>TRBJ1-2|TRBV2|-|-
TGTGCCAGCAGTGGATCGTACGGCAAAATCGGGGGCTACACCTTC
CASSGSYGKIGGYTF
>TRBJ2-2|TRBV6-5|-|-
TGTGCCAGCAGTTACTCAGTAGCTTCCACCGGGGAGCTGTTTTTT
CASSYSVASTGELFF
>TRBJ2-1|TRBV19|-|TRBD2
TGTGCCAGTAGTATCGACCGACAGATGGGGAGGGCAGGTTACAATGAGCAGTTCTTC
CASSIDRQMGRAGYNEQFF
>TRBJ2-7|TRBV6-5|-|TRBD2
TGTGCCAGCAGCTCACTAGCGGGAGGCTCCTACGAGCAGTACTTC
CASSSLAGGSYEQYF
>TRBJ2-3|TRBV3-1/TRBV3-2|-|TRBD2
TGTGCCAGCAGCCCGTTGACTAGCGGGAGAACAGATACGCAGTATTTT
CASSPLTSGRTDTQYF
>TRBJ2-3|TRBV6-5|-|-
TGTGCCAGCAGTTACGGCCCAACCCCTGAGTATTTT
CASSYGPTPEYF